This entry lists 29 T cell receptor beta chains sequenced from one sample in a study of cytomegalovirus exposure and HLA in healthy donors. The primer mix had 60 Vbeta and 13 Jbeta primers. Sequenced by immunoSEQ multiplex PCR; TCRdb stores in-frame clones only, minus some. Here the sample spans approximately 110,000 clones, under 90% being singletons. Input material: PBMCs. The receptors stem from a woman between 25 and 40 years old in good health and CMV-seronegative.

The J gene is TRBJ2-6, the V gene TRBV13; D not certain. Germline V gives CDR1 PRHDT, CDR2 FYEKMQ (reference sequence). The CDR3 consists of 15 residues. The ends were cut back, 0 bases at V and 0 bases at J, with 3 bases in the middle. The CDR3 sequence is CASSLGRSGANVLTF. Written as DNA, the CDR3 is TGTGCCAGCAGCTTAGGGCGCTCTGGGGCCAACGTCCTGACTTTC.

V is TRBV29-1 and J is TRBJ2-5; TRBD1 aligns across 7 bases. The last part of the DNA fits TRBJ2-7 better; the J call may be wrong. This CDR3 has 12 residues. Germline V gives CDR1 SQVTM, CDR2 ANQGSEA. CDR3 loop: CSGRDSSYEQYF. The CDR3 DNA reads as TGCAGCGGCCGGGACAGTTCCTACGAGCAGTACTTC.

The table lists this clone with a few counts. The chain employs TRBV5-1 and TRBJ2-1; D possibly corresponds to TRBD1 (6 bases). The CDR3 length is 16 residues. The ends were cut back, 4 bases at V and 3 bases at J, with 17 bases in the middle. The germline CDR1 and CDR2 sequences are SGHRS and YFSETQ. The DNA for the CDR3 is TGCGCCAGCAGCCCCCGAGACAGGTTCCTCTACAATGAGCAGTTCTTC. Translating it yields CASSPRDRFLYNEQFF. The whole variable domain, remainder taken from reference TRBV5-1 and TRBJ2-1, is KAGVTQTPRYLIKTRGQQVTLSCSPISGHRSVSWYQQTPGQGLQFLFEYFSETQRNKGNFPGRFSGRQFSNSRSEMNVSTLELGDSALYLCASSPRDRFLYNEQFFGPGTRLTVL.

J is TRBJ1-2 and V is TRBV29-1; D uncertain. Germline values: CDR1 SQVTM, CDR2 ANQGSEA. The CDR3 is made up of 11 amino acids. Deletions cut 4 bases from V and 4 bases from J, with 7 bases between. DNA of the CDR3: TGCAGCGTTGGTCAGTCCTATGGCTACACCTTC. Its protein product is CSVGQSYGYTF.

The rearrangement links TRBV21-1 to TRBJ2-1; the D call of TRBD1 is as the table states it, not checked on the DNA. TRBV21-1 is a pseudogene. The CDR3 is 15 residues long. CDR3 region: CASAPGTALYNEQFF. CDR3 coding DNA: TGTGCCAGCGCCCCGGGGACAGCCCTCTACAATGAGCAGTTCTTC.

The chain recombines TRBV5-1 with TRBJ1-2; D might be TRBD1 (5 bases). Germline V gives CDR1 SGHRS, CDR2 YFSETQ. This CDR3 comprises 13 residues. Between the trimmed V and J ends, which lost 4 bases and 6 bases, there was a span of 13 bases. Here the CDR3 DNA reads TGCGCCAGCAGCCCGACAGTTGGAAATGGCTACACCTTC. This codes for CASSPTVGNGYTF.

This chain links TRBV6-1 with TRBJ1-1; D is undetermined. The germline V gene encodes CDR1 MNHNS and CDR2 SASEGT. CDR3 length equals 13 residues. V shed 3 bases and J shed 6 bases, with 11 bases lying between them. CDR3 bases: TGTGCCAGCAGTGATTCTAGGAGGCCTGAAGCTTTCTTT. It specifies CASSDSRRPEAFF.

The gene calls are TRBV5-6 and TRBJ1-5; 7 bases fit TRBD1. CDR1 is SGHDT, CDR2 YYEEEE, per germline. The ends lost 4 bases at V and 5 bases at J; junction bases unmatched: 6. The CDR3 is 14 amino acids. The DNA of the CDR3 is TGTGCCAGCAGCGAATCTGGGACAGATCAGCCCCAGCATTTT. Translated: CASSESGTDQPQHF.

The rearrangement joins TRBV27 to TRBJ1-5, with a tentative D call TRBD1 (5 bases). Looked up from germline, CDR1 is MNHEY and CDR2 is SMNVEV (reference sequence). With 3 bases removed from V and 7 bases from J, the gap between germline ends came to 10 bases. The CDR3 spans 13 residues. The CDR3 protein is CASSLGGWQPQHF. In DNA form, the CDR3 reads TGTGCCAGCAGTTTGGGGGGTTGGCAGCCCCAGCATTTT.

The chain recombines TRBV28 with TRBJ1-3; no firm D call. V gave up 5 bases and J gave up 4 bases, with 15 bases separating them. The CDR3 is 15 residues long. CDR1 MDHEN and CDR2 SYDVKM come from the germline V gene. The CDR3 bases are TGTGCCAGCAGTCTAACCGTCGGGGTGGGAAACACCATATATTTT. It yields the protein CASSLTVGVGNTIYF. Variable domain in full (rest from reference TRBV28 and TRBJ1-3): DVKVTQSSRYLVKRTGEKVFLECVQDMDHENMFWYRQDPGLGLRLIYFSYDVKMKEKGDIPEGYSVSREKKERFSLILESASTNQTSMYLCASSLTVGVGNTIYFGEGSWLTVV.

The rearrangement links TRBV29-1 to TRBJ1-1; possible D gene TRBD1, 5 bases. The CDR3 is made up of 15 amino acids. The germline gives CDR1 SQVTM, CDR2 ANQGSEA. Here the CDR3 reads CTIQGSGQAGPEAFF. The CDR3 DNA reads TGCACCATCCAAGGCAGTGGGCAAGCGGGGCCTGAAGCTTTCTTT.

The chain uses TRBV28 and TRBJ2-3, with a weak D call TRBD1 (6 bases). Trimming removed 9 bases from V and 2 bases from J, with 15 bases in between. The CDR3 has 14 residues. Germline CDR1 is MDHEN and CDR2 is SYDVKM. The CDR3 DNA follows: TGTGCCAGTTCAGGGGTCCTCAACACAGATACGCAGTATTTT. Translation gives CASSGVLNTDTQYF.

This clone appeared once. This CDR3 reads CASSLGFNRATEAFF. The CDR3 bases are TGTGCCAGCAGCTTAGGGTTTAACAGGGCCACTGAAGCTTTCTTT. The chain joins TRBV7-9 to TRBJ1-1; perhaps TRBD1 as D (6 bases). The length of the CDR3 is 15 residues. Trimming stripped 1 base from V and 4 bases from J, with 13 bases between. CDR1 and CDR2 from the germline V gene are SEHNR and FQNEAQ (reference sequence).

The chain couples TRBV7-2 to TRBJ2-1; D gene unclear. Germline V gene data show CDR1 as SGHTA and CDR2 as FQGNSA. The CDR3 sequence is 11 residues long. Trimming removed 2 bases from V and 10 bases from J, with 6 bases in between. The CDR3 reads CASSLLSEQFF. The CDR3 nucleotides read TGTGCCAGCAGCTTACTAAGCGAGCAGTTCTTC.

The V and J genes are TRBV7-9 and TRBJ2-7, with 8 bases identical to TRBD1. Germline CDR1 SEHNR, CDR2 FQNEAQ (reference sequence). V gave up 5 bases and J gave up 5 bases; unmatched junction bases: 8. The CDR3 has 14 amino acids. The CDR3 here is CASSEDREFDEQYF. The CDR3, as DNA: TGTGCCAGCAGCGAGGACAGGGAGTTCGACGAGCAGTACTTC.

The V gene is TRBV9, the J gene TRBJ2-7, with 11 bases identical to TRBD2. This CDR3 contains 14 residues. CDR1 is SGDLS, CDR2 YYNGEE, per germline. V shed 6 bases and J 1 base; nucleotides not matched to a gene: 3. Here the CDR3 reads CASNLAGGSYEQYF. The CDR3 nucleotides are TGTGCCAGCAACCTAGCGGGGGGTTCCTACGAGCAGTACTTC.

As regards this clone: In the same sample, other DNA sequences code for this CDR3. For the CDR3, the DNA is TGCGCCAGCAGCTTGGACGGACAGCCAAATCAGCCCCAGCATTTT. It translates to CASSLDGQPNQPQHF. The gene calls are TRBV5-1 and TRBJ1-5; tentatively, D is TRBD1 (6 bases). V gave up 0 bases and J gave up 4 bases, with 11 bases separating them. The CDR3 has 15 residues. CDR1 and CDR2 (germline): SGHRS, YFSETQ. Combining the CDR3 with reference TRBV5-1 and TRBJ1-5 gives the whole variable domain KAGVTQTPRYLIKTRGQQVTLSCSPISGHRSVSWYQQTPGQGLQFLFEYFSETQRNKGNFPGRFSGRQFSNSRSEMNVSTLELGDSALYLCASSLDGQPNQPQHFGDGTRLSIL.

The rearrangement links TRBV19 to TRBJ1-6; D may be TRBD1 (6 bases). Germline V gene lookup returns CDR1 LNHDA and CDR2 SQIVND (reference sequence). The CDR3 is made up of 14 amino acids. V shed 6 bases and J shed 3 bases, with 9 bases lying between them. The CDR3 nucleotides are TGTGCCAGTAGCGAAGGGGGCTATAATTCACCCCTCCACTTT. It specifies CASSEGGYNSPLHF.

The genes are TRBV7-6 and TRBJ2-1; D is uncertain. CDR1 and CDR2 from the germline V gene are SGHVS and FNYEAQ. Trimming cost V 2 bases and J 7 bases, with 6 bases left between them. The CDR3 length is 12 residues. CDR3 amino acids: CASSLTENEQFF. The CDR3 nucleotides read TGTGCCAGCAGCTTAACGGAGAATGAGCAGTTCTTC.

The chain recombines TRBV7-9 with TRBJ2-7; no firm D call. V was trimmed by 3 bases and J by 4 bases, leaving 10 bases between them. The germline gives CDR1 SEHNR, CDR2 FQNEAQ (reference sequence). This CDR3 is 13 amino acids long. The CDR3 DNA reads as TGTGCCAGCAGCTTTGGGCTTGAATACGAGCAGTACTTC. Its protein product is CASSFGLEYEQYF.

V and J are TRBV5-1 and TRBJ2-7, with D possibly being TRBD1 (6 bases). This CDR3 is 16 amino acids long. From germline, CDR1 is SGHRS and CDR2 YFSETQ. Trimming shortened V by 0 bases and J by 1 base, and 14 bases separated the two germline ends. Here the CDR3 DNA reads TGCGCCAGCAGCTTGGATACAACAGGGAGTTCCTACGAGCAGTACTTC. Translating it yields CASSLDTTGSSYEQYF.

The V gene is TRBV19, the J gene TRBJ1-2; possible D gene TRBD1, 5 bases. Germline V gene data show CDR1 as LNHDA and CDR2 as SQIVND (reference sequence). Trimming left V 3 bases short and J 5 bases short, with 10 bases between. CDR3 length: 13 residues. For the CDR3, the DNA is TGTGCCAGTAGTATCAGGGTTGAGTATGGCTACACCTTC. This codes for CASSIRVEYGYTF.

V is TRBV19 and J is TRBJ2-3; 11 bases are shared with TRBD2. This CDR3 contains 15 residues. The germline V gene encodes CDR1 LNHDA and CDR2 SQIVND (reference sequence). The trim removed 6 bases at V and 6 bases at J, leaving 8 bases unmatched. CDR3: CASRDSGRALDTQYF. CDR3 coding DNA: TGTGCCAGTAGAGATAGCGGGAGGGCCTTGGATACGCAGTATTTT.

This clone is labeled as large. The DNA for the CDR3 is TGCGCCAGCAGCCAAATTCAGGGGACGGTTGGCACAGATACGCAGTATTTT. Residues: CASSQIQGTVGTDTQYF. V usage is TRBV4-1 and J usage is TRBJ2-3, with D possibly matching TRBD1 (6 bases). Trimming stripped 2 bases from V and 1 base from J, with 16 bases between. Germline lookup yields CDR1 MGHRA and CDR2 YSYEKL. CDR3 length: 17 residues.

The V gene is TRBV6-5, the J gene TRBJ2-2; D possibly corresponds to TRBD1 (5 bases). CDR1 and CDR2 from the germline V gene are MNHEY and SVGAGI. The V gene lost 0 bases and the J gene lost 3 bases, with 11 bases spanning the gap. This CDR3 is 16 amino acids long. The CDR3 coding sequence is TGTGCCAGCAGTTACTCGAGCGCAGGGTACACCGGGGAGCTGTTTTTT. As protein: CASSYSSAGYTGELFF.

The rearrangement uses TRBV4-2 and TRBJ2-7; 12 bases agree with TRBD2. The length of the CDR3 is 17 residues. The V segment lost 2 bases and the J segment 2 bases; nucleotides outside the gene matches: 7. Per the germline V gene, CDR1 is LGHNA and CDR2 is YNFKEQ. The CDR3 nucleotides read TGTGCCAGCAGCCAATTTGAGCTAGCGGGAGGGCCCTACGAGCAGTACTTC. Translated: CASSQFELAGGPYEQYF.

This chain joins TRBV4-3 and TRBJ2-1, with TRBD2 identical over 7 bases. The CDR3 has 18 amino acids. V lost 3 bases to trimming and J lost 4 bases; unmatched junction nucleotides: 15. Germline V gene lookup returns CDR1 LGHNA and CDR2 YSLEER. This CDR3 reads CASSQTPPGLADYNEQFF. The CDR3 DNA follows: TGCGCCAGCAGCCAGACGCCCCCGGGGCTAGCGGATTACAATGAGCAGTTCTTC.

In regard to this clone: At one end the junction does not follow the germline gene, possibly because of a read error. The chain couples TRBV7-9 to TRBJ2-1, with a possible D match to TRBD1 (6 bases). The CDR3 extends over 14 amino acids. Germline V lookup: CDR1 SEHNR, CDR2 FQNEAQ (reference sequence). The CDR3 loop reads CSSSAGVTYNEQFF. CDR3 DNA: TGTTCCAGCAGCGCAGGGGTTACCTACAATGAGCAGTTCTTC.

The CDR3 DNA sequence: TGTGCCAGTAGTGACAGGGGGGCTTTCTCCTACGAGCAGTACTTC. The encoded protein is CASSDRGAFSYEQYF. This rearrangement joins TRBV19 to TRBJ2-7; TRBD1 agrees at 9 bases. This CDR3 spans 15 amino acids. Germline CDR1 and CDR2: LNHDA and SQIVND (reference sequence). With 5 bases clipped from V and 0 bases from J, the junction kept 5 bases outside the gene matches.